The rows below give T cell receptor beta chains drawn from one sample of a study of regulatory T cells in long-lasting Graves disease. TCRdb used MiXCR to reprocess the multiplex PCR reads, holding one entry per CDR3 protein. The table includes 310,000 or so distinct CDR3 sequences, around 20% detected once. The sample consisted of peripheral blood mononuclear cells (PBMCs), taken when the disease was refractory, from a patient treated with antithyroid drugs. Receptor source: a female donor with Graves disease. Each CDR3 is given with its conserved first and last residue. The D gene is left open where the match is weak. Clone size is shown for a subset of rows, as once, few, many or a class of expanded clone.

DNA,CDR3,J,length,D,V,size
TGTGCCAGCAGTTTAACCCTCGGGTCTAATTCACCCCTCCACTTT,CASSLTLGSNSPLHF,TRBJ1-6,15,NA,TRBV27,many
TGTGCCAGCAGCTGGGACAGGGGGCAATCCTACGAGCAGTACTTC,CASSWDRGQSYEQYF,TRBJ2-7,15,TRBD1,TRBV7-3,many
TGTGCCAGCAGTTTTCCCCCTAGCGCGGGGGCAATCAATCAGCCCCAGCATTTT,CASSFPPSAGAINQPQHF,TRBJ1-5,18,NA,TRBV28,many
TGTGCCAGCAGCTTAGTGGGACTAGCGGGGTCCTACGAGCAGTACTTC,CASSLVGLAGSYEQYF,TRBJ2-7,16,TRBD2,TRBV13,few
TGTGCCAGCAGGACGAGGGGCAGGTATTCACCCCTCCACTTT,CASRTRGRYSPLHF,TRBJ1-6,14,NA,TRBV6-1,few
TGTGCCAGCAGCTTAAAGGAATCGTCGAGGGAGCAGTACTTC,CASSLKESSREQYF,TRBJ2-7,14,NA,TRBV7-3,few
TGTGCCAGCAGTGCAATGGAGGCCTCTTGGTCACCCCTCCACTTT,CASSAMEASWSPLHF,TRBJ1-6,15,NA,TRBV25-1,many
TGTGCCAGCAGCCAAGTAAAATTCTATGGCTACACCTTC,CASSQVKFYGYTF,TRBJ1-2,13,NA,TRBV3-1,many
TGTGCCAGCAGCGGGGGAAACACCATATATTTT,CASSGGNTIYF,TRBJ1-3,11,NA,TRBV7-3,once
TGTGCCAGCACCCCAGGTTCAGCCAAAAACATTCAGTACTTC,CASTPGSAKNIQYF,TRBJ2-4,14,NA,TRBV6-2/TRBV6-3,many
TGTGCCAGCAGCCACACAGGGGGCAGGGGCACTGAAGCTTTCTTT,CASSHTGGRGTEAFF,TRBJ1-1,15,TRBD1,TRBV6-1,many
TGTGCCATCAGTGTAACGGGACCCTACGAGCAGTACTTC,CAISVTGPYEQYF,TRBJ2-7,13,NA,TRBV10-3,few
TGTGCCAGCAGCTTATCGGTAGAGACAGATACGCAGTATTTT,CASSLSVETDTQYF,TRBJ2-3,14,NA,TRBV7-9,NA
TGTGCCAGCAGCGCCAGGGCCAGGGACGCTGAAGCTTTCTTT,CASSARARDAEAFF,TRBJ1-1,14,NA,TRBV9,many
TGTGCCAGCAGCAAGGGACGGAGAGTTGGCTACACCTTC,CASSKGRRVGYTF,TRBJ1-2,13,NA,TRBV14,few
TGTGCCTGGAGACGCGCTAGTAACTATGGCTACACCTTC,CAWRRASNYGYTF,TRBJ1-2,13,NA,TRBV30,many
TGCAGTGCTAGGGTTGGGGGGCAGAACACTGAAGCTTTCTTT,CSARVGGQNTEAFF,TRBJ1-1,14,NA,TRBV20-1,few
TGTGCCAGCAGGAGGATCGGGGAGCTGTTTTTT,CASRRIGELFF,TRBJ2-2,11,NA,TRBV6-1,few
TGTGCCAGCAGTCTACAGAGACAGGGGATTTTGAACACTGAAGCTTTCTTT,CASSLQRQGILNTEAFF,TRBJ1-1,17,TRBD1,TRBV6-1,NA
TGTGCCATCAGTGAGTCGGTGACAGGGGGTTTATGGCAGCCCCAGCATTTT,CAISESVTGGLWQPQHF,TRBJ1-5,17,TRBD1,TRBV10-3,many
TGTGCCAGCAGCCGGGACGGCTCCTACGAGCAGTACTTC,CASSRDGSYEQYF,TRBJ2-7,13,NA,TRBV2,many